These 16 T cell receptor beta chains originate from one sample sequenced in a study of shared clonotypes between healthy human individuals (TCRdb year 2020). Libraries were constructed by the immunoSEQ multiplex PCR assay. This is the immuneACCESS table as TCRdb keeps it, with only in-frame sequences that have V and J called. A part of the clones is gone; compared with another copy, unresolved V genes explain less than half, and the rest is unexplained. Counted in this sample were 2 million to 2.5 million clones; around 93% of them appeared once. The ten largest make up 0.3% to 0.45% of the sample. The sample was naive CD4+ T cells from PBMCs. Per the publication, the cell subset or site label means: CD45RA+ positively selected. These receptors came from a man aged 18 to 30 in good health. Some clones in this sample may be carry-over from other donors' samples.

The V call is TRBV9, the J call TRBJ2-2, with D perhaps assigned TRBD1 or TRBD2 (5 bases each). V gave up 0 bases and J gave up 5 bases, with 11 bases separating them. This CDR3 comprises 15 residues. CDR1 SGDLS and CDR2 YYNGEE come from the germline V gene. CDR3 bases: TGTGCCAGCAGCGTAGGAGGGGCGCGAACCGGGGAGCTGTTTTTT. Protein: CASSVGGARTGELFF.

This chain uses TRBV29-1 with TRBJ2-1; weak D call: TRBD1 (5 bases). Germline values: CDR1 SQVTM, CDR2 ANQGSEA. V lost 3 bases, J lost 2 bases, and 8 bases lay in between. This CDR3 has 13 amino acids. The CDR3 loop reads CSVDRDTYNEQFF. CDR3 bases: TGCAGCGTTGACAGGGATACCTACAATGAGCAGTTCTTC.

J is TRBJ2-2 and V is TRBV27; 7 bases map to TRBD1. Germline-derived CDR1 and CDR2 are MNHEY and SMNVEV (reference sequence). CDR3 length: 15 amino acids. V shed 6 bases, J shed 0 bases, and the junction held 4 bases outside the gene matches. The CDR3 DNA reads TGTGCCAGCAGCAGGGGGATCCCGAACACCGGGGAGCTGTTTTTT. It codes for CASSRGIPNTGELFF.

The V gene is TRBV19, the J gene TRBJ2-3, with a tentative D call TRBD1 (5 bases). Trimming pared 3 bases from V and 0 bases from J, leaving 13 bases between. This CDR3 has 16 residues. Per germline, CDR1 LNHDA and CDR2 SQIVND (reference sequence). This chain's CDR3 is CASSIQGPPSTDTQYF. The CDR3 region has the DNA TGTGCCAGTAGTATCCAGGGCCCTCCTAGCACAGATACGCAGTATTTT.

The CDR3 DNA reads as TGTGCCTGGAGGCCGCCCCCCCTTCCCACCGGGGAGCTGTTTTTT. Its translation: CAWRPPPLPTGELFF. The J gene is TRBJ2-2, the V gene TRBV30; unclear D gene. The CDR3 runs 15 residues. Germline V gene lookup returns CDR1 GTSNPN and CDR2 SVGIG (reference sequence). V shed 3 bases and J shed 4 bases, with 15 bases lying between them.

This clone was seen a single time. The chain employs TRBV28 and TRBJ2-1, with D perhaps TRBD2 (6 bases). V shed 6 bases and J shed 1 base, with 22 bases lying between them. The CDR3 totals 18 residues. Germline CDR1 MDHEN, CDR2 SYDVKM. CDR3 sequence (DNA): TGTGCCAGCAGCCCCTCTTTGGGGGGAGGTGGGTCCTACAATGAGCAGTTCTTC. It encodes CASSPSLGGGGSYNEQFF.

As for this clone: Other DNA sequences in the sample encode the same CDR3. This rearrangement joins TRBV28 to TRBJ2-6; D remains unclear. The length of the CDR3 is 14 residues. Per germline, CDR1 MDHEN and CDR2 SYDVKM. Trimming removed 3 bases from V and 0 bases from J, with 3 bases in between. The CDR3 nucleotides read TGTGCCAGCAGTTTGCGCTCTGGGGCCAACGTCCTGACTTTC. Its translation is CASSLRSGANVLTF.

The gene calls are TRBV4-2 and TRBJ1-6; the D gene is possibly TRBD1 (6 bases). The germline gives CDR1 LGHNA, CDR2 YNFKEQ. Between the trimmed V and J ends, which lost 0 bases and 11 bases, there was a span of 11 bases. This CDR3 is 14 amino acids long. The CDR3 loop reads CASSQERTETPLHF. Here the CDR3 DNA reads TGTGCCAGCAGCCAAGAGCGGACAGAGACACCCCTCCACTTT.

The rearrangement joins TRBV7-9 to TRBJ1-4; 7 positions agree with TRBD1. The germline V gene encodes CDR1 SEHNR and CDR2 FQNEAQ (reference sequence). Trimming removed 6 bases from V and 3 bases from J; junction bases left unmatched: 1. There are 13 residues in the CDR3. The CDR3 reads CASRGQPNEKLFF. DNA of the CDR3: TGTGCCAGCAGGGGACAGCCTAATGAAAAACTGTTTTTT. Using reference TRBV7-9 and TRBJ1-4 for the parts outside the CDR3, the full variable domain is DTGVSQNPRHKITKRGQNVTFRCDPISEHNRLYWYRQTLGQGPEFLTYFQNEAQLEKSRLLSDRFSAERPKGSFSTLEIQRTEQGDSAMYLCASRGQPNEKLFFGSGTQLSVL.

V and J are TRBV5-6 and TRBJ2-3, with D possibly matching TRBD1 (5 bases). Looked up from germline, CDR1 is SGHDT and CDR2 is YYEEEE. The V and J ends lost 2 bases and 1 base respectively, with 8 bases between them. This CDR3 comprises 14 residues. The CDR3 region is CASSFNRRTDTQYF. The CDR3 nucleotides read TGTGCCAGCAGCTTCAACAGGCGCACAGATACGCAGTATTTT.

J is TRBJ2-5 and V is TRBV28; D is perhaps TRBD2 (6 bases). This CDR3 is 15 amino acids long. Germline CDR1 reads MDHEN; CDR2 reads SYDVKM. Trimming left V 5 bases short and J 4 bases short, with 17 bases between. The CDR3 here is CASSTRAGWAETQYF. CDR3 nucleotide sequence: TGTGCCAGCAGTACAAGGGCGGGATGGGCAGAGACCCAGTACTTC.

V is TRBV7-9 and J is TRBJ2-3, with D perhaps given as TRBD1 or TRBD2 (5 bases each). Trimming removed 5 bases at V and 2 bases at J, with 17 bases between. The CDR3 extends over 16 amino acids. Germline CDR1 reads SEHNR; CDR2 reads FQNEAQ (reference sequence). The CDR3 nucleotides are TGTGCCAGCAGCACGGTATCCGGGACCTACACAGATACGCAGTATTTT. This codes for CASSTVSGTYTDTQYF.

As to this clone: Other DNA variants within this sample encode the same CDR3. The CDR3 coding sequence is TGTGCCAGCAGACGACAGGGGAGCACTGAAGCTTTCTTT. Protein sequence: CASRRQGSTEAFF. The V call is TRBV6-5, the J call TRBJ1-1; 8 nucleotides agree with TRBD1. Germline CDR1 is MNHEY and CDR2 is SVGAGI. The CDR3 runs 13 residues. V lost 6 bases to trimming and J lost 4 bases; unmatched junction nucleotides: 4.

V usage is TRBV11-2 and J usage is TRBJ2-5; TRBD2 agrees at 8 bases. J gave up 5 bases and V 4 bases, and 3 bases lay outside the gene matches. Germline V gene lookup returns CDR1 SGHAT and CDR2 FQNNGV. This CDR3 has 13 residues. CDR3 region: CASSSGTRETQYF. CDR3 bases: TGTGCCAGCAGCTCGGGGACTAGGGAGACCCAGTACTTC.

This clone came up a few times. V gene TRBV19 combines with J gene TRBJ1-1; the D is unclear. Trimming stripped 5 bases from V and 4 bases from J, with 11 bases between. The CDR3 runs 13 residues. Germline values: CDR1 LNHDA, CDR2 SQIVND (reference sequence). DNA for the CDR3: TGTGCCAGTAGTGCCCAACGGGGCACTGAAGCTTTCTTT. Its translation is CASSAQRGTEAFF. The whole variable domain, filled in from reference TRBV19 and TRBJ1-1, reads DGGITQSPKYLFRKEGQNVTLSCEQNLNHDAMYWYRQDPGQGLRLIYYSQIVNDFQKGDIAEGYSVSREKKESFPLTVTSAQKNPTAFYLCASSAQRGTEAFFGQGTRLTVV.

The gene calls are TRBV2 and TRBJ1-2, with D tentatively TRBD1 (6 bases). Trimming took 9 bases from V and 0 from J, leaving 11 bases between them. The length of the CDR3 is 13 residues. Germline loops: CDR1 SNHLY, CDR2 FYNNEI. The CDR3 protein is CARQTGPNYGYTF. CDR3 DNA sequence: TGTGCCAGACAGACAGGCCCTAACTATGGCTACACCTTC.